Below are 8 T cell receptor beta chains sequenced from a single sample in a study of memory CD4+ T cells and cytomegalovirus serostatus. Some clones are missing from TCRdb's copy, which holds only in-frame ones; the method was immunoSEQ multiplex PCR. Among about 31,000 clones, approximately 72% were seen once, and the ten largest hold less than 0.65%. The sort gate was single viable CD3+CD4+CD8-CD45RO+ cells for memory CD4+ T cells. The sample comprised memory CD4+ T cells from blood. The receptors stem from an adult in good health and CMV-seronegative. Some clones in this sample may be carry-over from other donors' samples.

The V call is TRBV5-4, the J call TRBJ1-1, with TRBD1 matching 8 bases. The V and J ends lost 3 bases and 7 bases, in that order; junction bases with no gene match: 14. Germline V CDR1 and CDR2: SGHNT, YYREEE (reference sequence). CDR3 length: 16 residues. For the CDR3, the DNA is TGTGCCAGCAGCTCCGTTGGACAGGGAGGAATGAATGAAGCTTTCTTT. It translates to CASSSVGQGGMNEAFF.

The chain carries TRBV5-1 and TRBJ2-3; D is possibly TRBD1 (5 bases). V lost 6 bases and J 1 base, leaving 15 bases between the germline ends. Germline CDR1 SGHRS, CDR2 YFSETQ. The CDR3 is 15 residues long. The CDR3 DNA is TGCGCCAGCACCGTCGACAGCCCGGGCACAGATACGCAGTATTTT. Protein sequence: CASTVDSPGTDTQYF.

V and J are TRBV4-2 and TRBJ1-6; D is undetermined. CDR3 length: 15 amino acids. Germline CDR1 is LGHNA and CDR2 is YNFKEQ. Trimming removed 0 bases from V and 5 bases from J, with 8 bases in between. The CDR3 DNA reads TGTGCCAGCAGCCAAGACAGGAGGGATAATTCACCCCTCCACTTT. Protein sequence: CASSQDRRDNSPLHF.

The chain carries TRBV10-3 and TRBJ2-1, with unresolved D. V was clipped by 8 bases and J by 0 bases, with 17 bases between them. Germline V CDR1 and CDR2: ENHRY, SYGVKD. The CDR3 length is 16 residues. CDR3 protein: CAIGDEVLSSYNEQFF. Here the CDR3 DNA reads TGTGCCATCGGGGATGAGGTATTAAGCTCCTACAATGAGCAGTTCTTC.

The chain carries TRBV7-3 and TRBJ1-1, with D tentatively TRBD1 (6 bases). V lost 2 bases and J lost 1, with 8 bases in between. This CDR3 has 14 residues. Germline CDR1 SGHTA, CDR2 FQGTGA. DNA for the CDR3: TGTGCCAGCAGCTTAGAGGGACAGAACACTGAAGCTTTCTTT. It translates to CASSLEGQNTEAFF.

The genes are TRBV19 and TRBJ2-7; 11 bases fit TRBD1. The CDR3 has 15 residues. Germline V gene sequence: CDR1 LNHDA, CDR2 SQIVND (reference sequence). Unmatched junction bases numbered 10, after V lost 10 bases and J lost 2 bases. The DNA for the CDR3 is TGTGCCACCCGACCGCGGGACAGGGGGACCTACGAGCAGTACTTC. Translation: CATRPRDRGTYEQYF.

The chain links TRBV7-9 to TRBJ2-2; D remains unclear. The germline V gene encodes CDR1 SEHNR and CDR2 FQNEAQ (reference sequence). V was cut by 5 bases and J by 1 base, with 5 bases left in between. This CDR3 spans 13 amino acids. The CDR3 spells CASSHKNTGELFF. CDR3 coding DNA: TGTGCCAGCAGCCATAAGAACACCGGGGAGCTGTTTTTT.

The chain joins TRBV10-1 to TRBJ2-1, with a tentative D call TRBD1 (5 bases). V lost 3 bases and J 4 bases, leaving 10 bases between the germline ends. The germline V gene encodes CDR1 WNHNN and CDR2 SYGVQD (reference sequence). The CDR3 has 14 amino acids. This CDR3 is CASSENQGYNEQFF. For the CDR3, the DNA is TGCGCCAGCAGTGAAAACCAGGGATACAATGAGCAGTTCTTC.